This T cell receptor (beta chain) was found in a study of T-cell reconstitution after alpha-beta-depleted transplantation in children. Researchers prepared the TCRbeta library using unique molecular identifiers, the study reports. TCRdb re-derived calls from the PCR reads in MiXCR, one entry per CDR3 protein. The table includes a few hundred thousand distinct CDR3 sequences, around 10% detected once. This clonotype occurred many times. The ends lost 5 bases at V and 1 base at J; junction bases unmatched: 10. Per germline, CDR1 SGHTA and CDR2 FQGNSA. This CDR3 has 17 residues. Sequenced material: peripheral blood, taken 180 days after TCRalphabeta/CD19-depleted stem cell transplant. The V and J genes are TRBV7-2 and TRBJ2-1, with 8 bases aligning to TRBD2. The source of this sequence is a male patient aged 2 to 10 who had a stem cell transplant for chronic granulomatous disease, so the T cells may come from the graft donor. The CDR3 sequence is CASSTSGPFVSYNEQFF. The CDR3 DNA reads TGTGCCAGCAGCACTAGCGGCCCCTTTGTTTCCTACAATGAGCAGTTCTTC.